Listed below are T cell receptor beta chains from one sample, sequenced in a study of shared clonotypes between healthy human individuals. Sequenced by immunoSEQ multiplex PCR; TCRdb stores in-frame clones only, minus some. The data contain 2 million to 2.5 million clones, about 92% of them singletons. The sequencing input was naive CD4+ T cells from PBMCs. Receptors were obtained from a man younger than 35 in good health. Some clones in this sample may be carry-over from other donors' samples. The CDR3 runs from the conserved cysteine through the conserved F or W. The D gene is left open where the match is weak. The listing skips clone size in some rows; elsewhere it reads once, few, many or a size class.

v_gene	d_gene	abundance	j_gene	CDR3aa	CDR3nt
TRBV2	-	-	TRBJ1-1	CASSERRGGANTEAFF	TGTGCCAGCAGTGAAAGGAGGGGGGGCGCAAACACTGAAGCTTTCTTT
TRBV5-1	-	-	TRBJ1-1	CASSSIRVEDTEAFF	TGCGCCAGCAGCTCGATCAGGGTTGAGGACACTGAAGCTTTCTTT
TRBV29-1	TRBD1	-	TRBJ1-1	CSPCRGQIGAFF	TGCAGCCCCTGCAGGGGGCAAATCGGAGCTTTCTTT
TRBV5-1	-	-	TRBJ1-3	CASNADSGNTIYF	TGCGCCAGCAATGCAGACTCTGGAAACACCATATATTTT
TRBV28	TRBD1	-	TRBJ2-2	CASITPGQGGTGELFF	TGTGCCAGCATTACCCCGGGACAGGGAGGCACCGGGGAGCTGTTTTTT
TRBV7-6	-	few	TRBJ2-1	CASSHGDQRLEQFF	TGTGCCAGCAGCCACGGGGATCAGCGGTTGGAGCAGTTCTTC
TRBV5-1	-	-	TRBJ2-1	CASSLDRSYNEQFF	TGCGCCAGCAGCCTGGACCGGAGTTACAATGAGCAGTTCTTC
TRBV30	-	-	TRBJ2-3	CAWRLGSLNTDTQYF	TGTGCCTGGAGGCTAGGCTCTCTTAACACAGATACGCAGTATTTT
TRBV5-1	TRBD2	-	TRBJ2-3	CASSSRLLAENTDTQYF	TGCGCCAGCAGCTCCCGCCTACTAGCGGAGAACACAGATACGCAGTATTTT
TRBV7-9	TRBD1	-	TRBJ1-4	CASSPQGGPNEKLFF	TGTGCCAGCAGCCCGCAGGGGGGGCCTAATGAAAAACTGTTTTTT
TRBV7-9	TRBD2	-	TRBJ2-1	CASSLDKTSRRYNEQFF	TGTGCCAGCAGCTTAGACAAGACTAGCCGAAGATACAATGAGCAGTTCTTC
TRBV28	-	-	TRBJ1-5	CASSFPRDSPNQPQHF	TGTGCCAGCAGTTTCCCTAGGGACTCACCCAATCAGCCCCAGCATTTT
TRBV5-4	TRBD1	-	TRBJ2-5	CASSLGTVQETQYF	TGTGCCAGCAGCCTCGGGACAGTCCAAGAGACCCAGTACTTC
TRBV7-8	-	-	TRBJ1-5	CASSFRSPRRGSNQPQHF	TGTGCCAGCAGCTTCCGGTCCCCTAGGCGAGGAAGCAATCAGCCCCAGCATTTT
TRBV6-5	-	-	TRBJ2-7	CASSRRQASYEQYF	TGTGCCAGCAGTAGGCGACAGGCTAGCTACGAGCAGTACTTC
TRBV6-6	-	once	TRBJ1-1	CASSTPVGEGTEAFF	TGTGCCAGCAGTACTCCGGTTGGTGAGGGCACTGAAGCTTTCTTT
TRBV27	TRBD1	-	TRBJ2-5	CASSLPGQEQETQYF	TGTGCCAGCAGTTTGCCTGGACAGGAGCAAGAGACCCAGTACTTC
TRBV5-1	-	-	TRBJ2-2	CASSSTTGRHRELFF	TGCGCCAGCAGCTCGACGACAGGGAGGCACAGGGAGCTGTTTTTT
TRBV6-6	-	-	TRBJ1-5	CASSDKGYSNQPQHF	TGTGCCAGCAGTGACAAGGGATATAGCAATCAGCCCCAGCATTTT
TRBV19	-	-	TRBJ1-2	CASSTPGLEDGYTF	TGTGCCAGTAGTACACCCGGTCTCGAGGATGGCTACACCTTC
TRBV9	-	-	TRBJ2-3	CASSLRDPRDTQYF	TGTGCCAGCAGCCTCCGGGACCCCCGGGATACGCAGTATTTT
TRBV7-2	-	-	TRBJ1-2	CASSLGQEAYGYTF	TGTGCCAGCAGCTTAGGACAGGAAGCCTATGGCTACACCTTC
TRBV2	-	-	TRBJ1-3	CASKASGNTIYF	TGTGCCAGCAAAGCTTCCGGAAACACCATATATTTT
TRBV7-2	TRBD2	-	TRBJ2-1	CASSLRLAGDYNEQFF	TGTGCCAGCAGCTTACGGCTAGCGGGAGACTACAATGAGCAGTTCTTC
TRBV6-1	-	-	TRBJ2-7	CASRAGLLYEQYF	TGTGCCAGCAGAGCCGGACTTCTCTACGAGCAGTACTTC
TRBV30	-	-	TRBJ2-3	CAWSVGTTDTQYF	TGTGCCTGGAGTGTAGGGACCACAGATACGCAGTATTTT
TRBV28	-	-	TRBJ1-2	CASSLYRAHYGYTF	TGTGCCAGCAGTTTATACAGGGCCCATTATGGCTACACCTTC
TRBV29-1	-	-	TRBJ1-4	CSVAPGSGEKLFF	TGCAGCGTTGCTCCGGGGTCTGGGGAAAAACTGTTTTTT
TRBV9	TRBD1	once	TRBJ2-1	CASSVVPGQGTYNEQFF	TGTGCCAGCAGCGTAGTCCCAGGACAGGGGACCTACAATGAGCAGTTCTTC
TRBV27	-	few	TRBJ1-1	CASSFPTAGARTEAFF	TGTGCCAGCAGTTTTCCAACAGCAGGGGCGCGGACTGAAGCTTTCTTT
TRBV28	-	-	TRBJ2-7	CASSLSRTEQYF	TGTGCCAGCAGTTTATCTAGGACCGAGCAGTACTTC
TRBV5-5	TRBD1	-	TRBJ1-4	CASSSRQGPTNEKLFF	TGTGCCAGCAGCTCCCGACAGGGCCCAACTAATGAAAAACTGTTTTTT
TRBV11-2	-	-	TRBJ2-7	CASGIGSNYEQYF	TGTGCCAGCGGAATCGGGAGTAACTACGAGCAGTACTTC
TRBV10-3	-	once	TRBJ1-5	CAISESIFGQPQHF	TGTGCCATCAGTGAGTCGATCTTTGGCCAGCCCCAGCATTTT
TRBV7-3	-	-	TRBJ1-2	CASSLIAGADSASTF	TGTGCCAGCAGCCTCATAGCGGGGGCGGATTCTGCGAGTACCTTC
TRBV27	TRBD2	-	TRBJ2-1	CASSPGTRVNEQFF	TGTGCCAGCAGTCCCGGGACTAGGGTCAATGAGCAGTTCTTC
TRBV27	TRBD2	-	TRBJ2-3	CASRRTSGRARQDTQYF	TGTGCCAGCAGGCGGACTAGCGGGAGAGCCCGACAGGATACGCAGTATTTT
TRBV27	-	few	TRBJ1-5	CASSLSRTVQNQPQHF	TGTGCCAGCAGTTTATCGAGGACGGTACAGAATCAGCCCCAGCATTTT
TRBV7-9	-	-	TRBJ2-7	CASSYGTPYEQYF	TGTGCCAGCAGCTATGGCACCCCCTACGAGCAGTACTTC
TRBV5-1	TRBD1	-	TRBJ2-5	CASSLTRTGQETQYF	TGCGCCAGCAGCCTGACCAGGACAGGGCAAGAGACCCAGTACTTC
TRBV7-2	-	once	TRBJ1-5	CATAVNNQPQHF	TGTGCCACCGCTGTTAATAATCAGCCCCAGCATTTT
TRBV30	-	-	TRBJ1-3	CAWSMSSGNTIYF	TGTGCCTGGAGTATGAGCTCTGGAAACACCATATATTTT